The source of this TCR beta chain is a study of blood T cell repertoires in COVID-19. Across the whole study: Samples taken during acute and convalescent COVID-19 were collected in the United States, Italy and Spain.

The V gene end was trimmed by 5 bases and the J gene end by 4 bases; junction bases not matched to a gene: 6. There are 14 residues in the CDR3. The germline gives CDR1 KGHSH, CDR2 LQKENI. Seattle cases were enrolled at active infection and followed longitudinally. Study processing details: By means of reference gene primer amplification, nucleated cell counts were estimated. The assay was immunoSEQ multiplex PCR, and TCRdb's table has in-frame clones only and misses some. From that table come the V and J calls and clone size; the DNA was used to work out D and trimming. Of roughly 150,000 clones in the sample, roughly 93% were seen once.

The clonotype was recovered from a woman aged 60-70 years with COVID-19, enrolled during active disease. The sample consisted of peripheral blood. The rearrangement uses TRBV18 and TRBJ1-2; 8 bases fit TRBD1. This CDR3 is CASSLTGGFYGYTF. The CDR3 nucleotides read TGTGCCAGCTCATTAACAGGGGGATTCTATGGCTACACCTTC.